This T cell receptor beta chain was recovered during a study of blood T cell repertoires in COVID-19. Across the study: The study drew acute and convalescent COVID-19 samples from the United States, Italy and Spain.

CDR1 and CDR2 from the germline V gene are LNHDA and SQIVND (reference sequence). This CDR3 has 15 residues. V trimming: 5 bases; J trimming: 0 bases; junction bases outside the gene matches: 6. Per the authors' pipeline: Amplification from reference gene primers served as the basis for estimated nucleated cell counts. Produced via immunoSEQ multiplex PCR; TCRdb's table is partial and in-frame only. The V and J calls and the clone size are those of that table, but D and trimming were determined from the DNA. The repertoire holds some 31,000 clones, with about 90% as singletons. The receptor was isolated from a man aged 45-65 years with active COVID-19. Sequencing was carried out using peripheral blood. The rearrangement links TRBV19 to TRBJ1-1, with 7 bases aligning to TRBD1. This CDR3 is CASSSPTGVNTEAFF. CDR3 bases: TGTGCCAGTAGTTCACCAACAGGGGTGAACACTGAAGCTTTCTTT.